Given below is one T cell receptor beta chain in context. Sequencing was performed with immunoSEQ multiplex PCR; in TCRdb, only in-frame clones are kept and a portion is missing. The table records some 400,000 clones, approximately 91% of them present only once. The sample comes from a study of blood T cell repertoires in COVID-19. Study-wide context: Sources were T cells, B-cell-depleted T cells, or PBMCs; the material itself was cDNA or gDNA.

V lost 0 bases to trimming and J lost 12 bases, with 15 bases between them. Looked up from germline, CDR1 is MNHEY and CDR2 is SVGEGT. The CDR3 has 13 residues. Sequenced: PBMCs or T cells enriched from blood (not recorded which). The sequence was collected from a woman in her thirties or forties who had been exposed to COVID-19. The chain joins TRBV6-2 or TRBV6-3 to TRBJ2-7, with D possibly matching TRBD2 (5 bases). The CDR3 DNA is TGTGCCAGCAGTTACTCCACTCCTCTAGCTCTGTACTTC. This gives the protein CASSYSTPLALYF.